One sample yielded the 23 T cell receptor beta chains listed below, sequenced in a study of T-cell reconstitution after alpha-beta-depleted transplantation in children. Unique molecular identifiers were used to barcode this TCRbeta library. TCRdb reanalysed the PCR reads using MiXCR and keeps one entry per CDR3 protein. In the table there are some 440,000 distinct CDR3 sequences, under 20% of which are singletons. The sequenced sample was PBMCs, mostly from graft donor cells, obtained 360 days after TCRalphabeta/CD19-depleted stem cell transplant. These receptor sequences come from a boy younger than two who had a stem cell transplant for Wiskott-Aldrich syndrome, so the T cells may come from the graft donor.

The chain is built from TRBV27 and TRBJ2-5, with 12 positions matching TRBD1. Trimming at V came to 6 bases and at J to 10 bases, leaving 18 bases not matched to a gene. The V gene's germline CDR1 is MNHEY and CDR2 SMNVEV (reference sequence). This CDR3 region has 17 residues. The CDR3 loop is CASRIGTGGKTSEGQYF. CDR3 DNA sequence: TGTGCCAGCAGAATAGGGACAGGGGGCAAGACTAGCGAGGGCCAGTACTTC.

This clonotype was seen a handful of times. The chain carries TRBV28 and TRBJ2-1; the D is unclear. Germline V gives CDR1 MDHEN, CDR2 SYDVKM. The CDR3 has 15 amino acids. V lost 5 bases and J 5 bases, leaving 16 bases between the germline ends. For the CDR3, the DNA is TGTGCCAGCAGTCATGGGCCAGCCCTCCACAATGAGCAGTTCTTC. Its protein product is CASSHGPALHNEQFF.

The chain joins TRBV10-3 to TRBJ1-1; 9 positions agree with TRBD1. The germline V gene has CDR1 ENHRY and CDR2 SYGVKD. Trimming at V came to 3 bases and at J to 5 bases, leaving 10 bases not matched to a gene. CDR3 length: 16 amino acids. The CDR3 DNA follows: TGTGCCATCAGTGATGGTTTCGCGACAGGGGGGACTGAAGCTTTCTTT. This sequence encodes CAISDGFATGGTEAFF.

This clonotype was seen ten or more times. The chain combines TRBV29-1 with TRBJ1-1; 7 nucleotides align to TRBD1. V shed 6 bases and J 0 bases; nucleotides not matched to a gene: 7. CDR3 length: 14 amino acids. The germline CDR1 and CDR2 sequences are SQVTM and ANQGSEA. For the CDR3, the DNA is TGCAGCGTGGGGAGGGACAGCCTGAACACTGAAGCTTTCTTT. This codes for CSVGRDSLNTEAFF.

This chain links TRBV5-1 with TRBJ2-2; D is uncertain. This CDR3 contains 12 residues. CDR1 and CDR2 from the germline V gene are SGHRS and YFSETQ. V lost 6 bases and J 1 base, leaving 4 bases between the germline ends. The CDR3 here is CASKKNTGELFF. CDR3 DNA sequence: TGCGCCAGCAAAAAGAACACCGGGGAGCTGTTTTTT.

This clonotype has at least ten counts. The chain has TRBV20-1 and TRBJ2-7; 11 positions agree with TRBD2. J was trimmed by 7 bases and V by 6 bases; bases with no gene match: 14. CDR3 length: 15 amino acids. Per the germline V gene, CDR1 is DFQATT and CDR2 is SNEGSKA (reference sequence). The CDR3 loop reads CSARDLAGGPWEQYF. CDR3 nucleotide sequence: TGCAGTGCCAGGGATTTAGCGGGAGGGCCGTGGGAGCAGTACTTC.

This clonotype was counted a few times. This chain connects TRBV6-2 or TRBV6-3 to TRBJ1-1; TRBD1 matches at 9 bases. Germline loops: CDR1 MNHEY, CDR2 SVGEGT. The CDR3 totals 12 residues. With V trimmed by 8 bases and J by 5 bases, 3 bases remained unmatched. The CDR3 region is CASSTGGTEAFF. The CDR3 DNA follows: TGTGCCAGCTCGACAGGGGGGACTGAAGCTTTCTTT.

V and J are TRBV5-1 and TRBJ2-1, with TRBD2 matching 8 bases. After removal of 4 bases from V and 3 bases from J, the junction contained 9 bases not matched to a gene. Germline CDR1 SGHRS, CDR2 YFSETQ. CDR3 length: 16 residues. This CDR3 is CASSRGGKISYNEQFF. CDR3 DNA: TGCGCCAGCAGCCGGGGGGGGAAAATAAGCTACAATGAGCAGTTCTTC.

This chain links TRBV15 with TRBJ2-1, with 7 bases fitting TRBD1. CDR3 length equals 15 residues. The junction had 4 bases not matched to a gene; V was cut back by 2 bases and J by 3 bases. The germline V gene has CDR1 LNHNV and CDR2 YYDKDF (reference sequence). The CDR3 loop reads CATSRRQGIYNEQFF. CDR3 coding DNA: TGTGCCACCAGCAGACGACAGGGAATCTACAATGAGCAGTTCTTC.

This clonotype has only a few counts. The chain has TRBV24-1 and TRBJ2-7, with D maybe TRBD1 (5 bases). The CDR3 sequence is 13 residues long. Trimming left V 5 bases short and J 8 bases short, with 15 bases between. CDR1 is KGHDR and CDR2 is SFDVKD in the germline V gene. Here the CDR3 DNA reads TGTGCCACCAGTGCCGTTGACAGTCCCAAGCAGTACTTC. This sequence encodes CATSAVDSPKQYF.

In its sample, this clonotype was seen many times. The gene calls are TRBV11-2 and TRBJ2-3, with 12 positions matching TRBD2. J was trimmed by 4 bases and V by 5 bases; bases with no gene match: 7. The CDR3 spans 16 residues. Germline CDR1 and CDR2: SGHAT and FQNNGV. This CDR3 is CASSQTPSGRADTQYF. The CDR3, as DNA: TGTGCCAGCAGCCAAACCCCTAGCGGGAGGGCAGATACGCAGTATTTT.

This clonotype has at least ten counts. This chain links TRBV5-1 with TRBJ2-5; no firm D call. Trimming shortened V by 0 bases and J by 1 base, and 10 bases separated the two germline ends. CDR1 and CDR2 from the germline V gene are SGHRS and YFSETQ. The CDR3 is 15 amino acids. The CDR3 protein is CASSLDGQVQETQYF. DNA for the CDR3: TGCGCCAGCAGCTTGGATGGGCAGGTCCAAGAGACCCAGTACTTC.

This clonotype was observed a handful of times. V is TRBV5-1 and J is TRBJ1-1; the D is unclear. Trimming took 0 bases from V and 10 from J, leaving 10 bases between them. CDR1 SGHRS and CDR2 YFSETQ come from the germline V gene. This CDR3 region has 12 residues. The CDR3 bases are TGCGCCAGCAGCTTGGGGTCGGCGGGAGCTTTCTTT. It specifies CASSLGSAGAFF. Using reference TRBV5-1 and TRBJ1-1 for the parts outside the CDR3, the full variable domain is KAGVTQTPRYLIKTRGQQVTLSCSPISGHRSVSWYQQTPGQGLQFLFEYFSETQRNKGNFPGRFSGRQFSNSRSEMNVSTLELGDSALYLCASSLGSAGAFFGQGTRLTVV.

This clonotype was picked up a small number of times. The chain couples TRBV15 to TRBJ2-5, with 7 bases identical to TRBD1. Germline V gene data show CDR1 as LNHNV and CDR2 as YYDKDF (reference sequence). The CDR3 totals 15 residues. The junction had 7 bases not matched to a gene; V was cut back by 1 base and J by 5 bases. Here the CDR3 DNA reads TGTGCCACCAGCAGAGTACAGGGGAGTCAGGAGACCCAGTACTTC. Its protein product is CATSRVQGSQETQYF.

The chain employs TRBV12-3 or TRBV12-4 and TRBJ1-5; the match to TRBD1 covers 7 bases. The CDR3 covers 14 residues. V was clipped by 3 bases and J by 7 bases; unmatched bases: 6. As DNA, the CDR3 is TGTGCCAGCAGTTTCAGGGGGGCGACCCAGCCCCAGCATTTT. This gives the protein CASSFRGATQPQHF.

This clonotype was seen more than once but under ten times. The chain employs TRBV18 and TRBJ2-3, with 7 bases lining up with TRBD1. Trimming at V came to 4 bases and at J to 7 bases, leaving 5 bases not matched to a gene. CDR3 length: 13 amino acids. Germline assignment: CDR1 KGHSH and CDR2 LQKENI. CDR3 DNA sequence: TGTGCCAGCTCACTTGAACAGGGGAATACGCAGTATTTT. Its protein is CASSLEQGNTQYF.

This clonotype was recorded a few times. This chain's CDR3 is CASSPRNQGVRLEQYF. CDR3 in DNA: TGTGCCAGCTCACCACGAAACCAGGGCGTCCGATTGGAGCAGTACTTC. This chain joins TRBV18 and TRBJ2-7, with D possibly TRBD1 on 5 matching bases. V dropped 1 base and J dropped 7 bases, with 20 bases sitting between them. The CDR3 loop spans 16 amino acids. Germline V gives CDR1 KGHSH, CDR2 LQKENI.

The table lists this clonotype with a few counts. The V gene is TRBV10-3, the J gene TRBJ2-3; 8 positions agree with TRBD2. The CDR3 is 15 amino acids. After removal of 10 bases from V and 2 bases from J, the junction contained 11 bases not matched to a gene. Germline V lookup: CDR1 ENHRY, CDR2 SYGVKD. CDR3 nucleotides: TGTGCCACGCGAACTAGCGGTGGACCCACAGATACGCAGTATTTT. Translation: CATRTSGGPTDTQYF.

In DNA, the CDR3 is TGTGCCAGCAGCCCCGCCGCGGTAGGAGGCACAGATACGCAGTATTTT. It yields the protein CASSPAAVGGTDTQYF. The genes are TRBV5-6 and TRBJ2-3, with D hard to call. This CDR3 is 16 amino acids long. The V end lost 4 bases, the J end lost 1 base, and 16 bases lay between the germline ends. CDR1 and CDR2 (germline): SGHDT, YYEEEE.

This clonotype has a handful of counts. This chain joins TRBV7-9 and TRBJ2-5; perhaps TRBD2 as D (6 bases). This CDR3 spans 15 amino acids. V dropped 5 bases and J dropped 5 bases, with 18 bases sitting between them. Germline loops: CDR1 SEHNR, CDR2 FQNEAQ (reference sequence). CDR3 DNA sequence: TGTGCCAGCAGCCCTTCCGCACTGGACTATGAGACCCAGTACTTC. The encoded protein is CASSPSALDYETQYF.

This clonotype has only a few counts. V usage is TRBV2 and J usage is TRBJ2-1; D is uncertain. CDR3 length: 14 amino acids. Germline loops: CDR1 SNHLY, CDR2 FYNNEI. Trimming cost V 8 bases and J 5 bases, with 16 bases left between them. The CDR3 DNA sequence: TGTGCCAGCGTACCCAGACTTTCCAACAATGAGCAGTTCTTC. This codes for CASVPRLSNNEQFF.

This clonotype turned up a few times. This sequence joins TRBV25-1 and TRBJ2-3; D unresolved. The V end lost 3 bases, the J end lost 3 bases, and 7 bases lay between the germline ends. The CDR3 is 13 residues long. Germline loops: CDR1 MGHDK, CDR2 SYGVNS. Here the CDR3 reads CASSDSGTDTQYF. Written as DNA, the CDR3 is TGTGCCAGCAGTGACTCAGGTACAGATACGCAGTATTTT.

The V call is TRBV15, the J call TRBJ2-7, with 8 nucleotides matching TRBD2. Germline CDR1 is LNHNV and CDR2 is YYDKDF (reference sequence). The CDR3 is made up of 14 amino acids. Trimming took 1 base from V and 3 from J; bases not matched to a gene: 2. The CDR3: CATSRVSGNYEQYF. In nucleotides, the CDR3 is TGTGCCACCAGCAGAGTTAGCGGGAACTACGAGCAGTACTTC.